This T cell receptor beta chain was sequenced in a study of blood T cell repertoires in COVID-19. Unmatched junction bases numbered 5, after V lost 4 bases and J lost 5 bases. CDR3 length: 15 residues. Germline V CDR1 and CDR2: SNHLY, FYNNEI. This clone was seen a single time. Per the authors' pipeline: By means of reference gene primer amplification, nucleated cell counts were estimated. Sequencing used immunoSEQ multiplex PCR; TCRdb keeps in-frame clones, though not all of them. The D gene and trimming were derived from the DNA, and the V and J assignments and clone size from that table. The table shows about 390,000 clones, with around 87% occurring only once.

The clonotype comes from an older woman with COVID-19, enrolled during active disease. The chain couples TRBV2 to TRBJ2-5, with 12 bases that match TRBD2. Input material: peripheral blood. DNA for the CDR3: TGTGCCAGCAGTGGGCTAGCGGGGGGGCTGGAGACCCAGTACTTC. Translating gives CASSGLAGGLETQYF.